These T cell receptor beta chains were read from a single sample in a study of Graves' ophthalmopathy and Graves' hyperthyroidism. TCRdb redid the calling of the multiplex PCR reads with MiXCR, one entry per CDR3 protein. The data contain around 520,000 distinct CDR3 sequences, under 45% of them singletons. Specimen: peripheral blood or thyroid tissue (not recorded which). The receptors shown here come from an adult man with Graves' hyperthyroidism. CDR3s include the opening cysteine and the closing phenylalanine or tryptophan. The D gene is left open where the match is weak. Where a row states a size, it is once, few, many or the class of an expanded clone; other rows omit it.

clone size	J gene	V gene	D gene	CDR3 protein	CDR3 DNA
once	TRBJ2-6	TRBV29-1	NA	CSVSLSSGANVLTF	TGCAGCGTTTCCTTAAGCTCTGGGGCCAACGTCCTGACTTTC
NA	TRBJ2-2	TRBV15	TRBD2	CATSRARAGGIGGEPFF	TGTGCCACCAGCAGAGCGCGCGCGGGGGGCATAGGCGGGGAGCCGTTTTTT
many	TRBJ1-6	TRBV6-1	TRBD1	CASSTGTGGGSSPLHF	TGTGCCAGCAGTACCGGGACAGGGGGAGGGAGTTCACCCCTCCACTTT
NA	TRBJ1-2	TRBV2	TRBD1	CASRDRDQNGYTF	TGTGCCAGCAGGGACAGGGACCAGAATGGCTACACCTTC
few	TRBJ2-5	TRBV12-5	NA	CASGPPWGRETQYF	TGTGCTAGTGGTCCGCCTTGGGGGCGGGAGACCCAGTACTTC
NA	TRBJ1-1	TRBV29-1	NA	CSGGRGGTEGFF	TGCAGTGGAGGGAGGGGTGGCACTGAAGGTTTCTTT
many	TRBJ2-5	TRBV3-1	NA	CASSQFPGHPYQETQYF	TGTGCCAGCAGCCAGTTTCCGGGACACCCGTACCAAGAGACCCAGTACTTC
many	TRBJ2-7	TRBV27	NA	CASSAGWEQYF	TGTGCCAGCAGCGCCGGTTGGGAGCAGTACTTC
many	TRBJ1-2	TRBV19	NA	CASSINGAYGYTF	TGTGCCAGTAGTATCAACGGTGCCTATGGCTACACCTTC
many	TRBJ2-7	TRBV5-1	NA	CASSFLGAPYEQYF	TGCGCCAGCAGCTTCCTAGGAGCACCCTACGAGCAGTACTTC
many	TRBJ1-6	TRBV9	TRBD1	CASNPGTGHSPLHF	TGTGCCAGCAACCCCGGGACAGGGCATTCACCCCTCCACTTT
NA	TRBJ1-5	TRBV2	TRBD1	CASKGDAGTGDNQPQHF	TGTGCCAGCAAGGGGGACGCCGGGACAGGAGACAATCAGCCCCAGCATTTT
NA	TRBJ2-2	TRBV7-3	NA	CASSLNWGMNTGELFF	TGTGCCAGCAGCTTAAATTGGGGCATGAACACCGGGGAGCTGTTTTTT
few	TRBJ1-3	TRBV12-3/TRBV12-4	TRBD1	CASSLALAGTGHSGNTIYF	TGTGCCAGCAGTTTAGCCCTAGCCGGGACAGGTCACTCTGGAAACACCATATATTTT
NA	TRBJ2-2	TRBV12-3/TRBV12-4	TRBD1	CASSLEQGAMNTGELFF	TGTGCCAGCAGTTTAGAGCAGGGGGCAATGAACACCGGGGAGCTGTTTTTT
once	TRBJ1-6	TRBV9	NA	CASSVDGGQNSPLHF	TGTGCCAGCAGCGTAGACGGGGGGCAGAACTCACCCCTCCACTTT
many	TRBJ1-2	TRBV29-1	TRBD1	CSAGTGDYGYTF	TGCAGCGCTGGAACAGGGGACTATGGCTACACCTTC
many	TRBJ1-1	TRBV25-1	NA	CASSTPQGNTEAFF	TGTGCCAGCAGTACCCCCCAGGGAAACACTGAAGCTTTCTTT